Below, 7 T cell receptor beta chains from the same sample are listed, as sequenced in a study of T cells after yellow fever vaccination. TCRdb passed the 5' RACE reads through MiXCR, listing each CDR3 protein once. This sample has a few hundred thousand distinct CDR3 sequences, with 8.7% found just once. Sequenced material: CD4+ T cells sorted from PBMCs, taken 5 days after the yellow fever booster vaccination. The receptors were gathered from a man younger than 30 who received the YFV17D yellow fever vaccine.

The chain employs TRBV7-8 and TRBJ1-1; no clear D. Germline V lookup: CDR1 SGHVS, CDR2 FQNEAQ. CDR3 length: 15 amino acids. Between the trimmed V and J ends, which lost 5 bases and 0 bases, there was a span of 13 bases. The CDR3 here is CASSPREQMNTEAFF. The CDR3 nucleotides are TGTGCCAGCAGCCCCCGTGAACAGATGAACACTGAAGCTTTCTTT.

This clonotype was counted many times. The CDR3 sequence is CASSFSLRGLKPGLAGGKYNEQFF. CDR3 bases: TGTGCCAGCAGCTTCTCCCTCAGGGGACTTAAGCCGGGACTAGCGGGGGGGAAATACAATGAGCAGTTCTTC. The chain joins TRBV11-2 to TRBJ2-1, with 16 bases lining up with TRBD2. The germline gives CDR1 SGHAT, CDR2 FQNNGV. V shed 3 bases and J 4 bases; nucleotides not matched to a gene: 24. This CDR3 is 24 amino acids long.

This clonotype was found a few times. The V and J genes are TRBV7-8 and TRBJ2-7; unclear D gene. Between the trimmed V and J ends, which lost 1 base and 0 bases, there was a span of 7 bases. Germline V gene data show CDR1 as SGHVS and CDR2 as FQNEAQ. The CDR3 extends over 14 amino acids. CDR3 bases: TGTGCCAGCAGCTTAGATCGGATCTCCTACGAGCAGTACGTC. Translated, it gives CASSLDRISYEQYV.

This chain connects TRBV3-1 to TRBJ2-7; no clear D gene. The CDR3 extends over 16 amino acids. V gave up 0 bases and J gave up 2 bases, with 14 bases separating them. Germline V lookup: CDR1 LGHDT, CDR2 YNNKEL (reference sequence). In DNA, the CDR3 is TGTGCCAGCAGCCAAGATTGGGCAGGCGAGGCCTACGAGCAGTACTTC. Translation: CASSQDWAGEAYEQYF.

This clonotype showed up many times. This chain links TRBV7-8 with TRBJ2-2; TRBD2 matches at 9 bases. The V gene's germline CDR1 is SGHVS and CDR2 FQNEAQ. With 11 bases clipped from V and 2 bases from J, the junction kept 6 bases outside the gene matches. The CDR3 is 14 amino acids. CDR3 DNA sequence: TGTGCCTCGATAGCGGGGGCTAACACCGGGGAGCTGTTTTTT. Translated, it gives CASIAGANTGELFF.

In its sample, this clonotype was seen a few times. V is TRBV2 and J is TRBJ1-5; D possibly corresponds to TRBD1 (6 bases). Trimming left V 3 bases short and J 6 bases short, with 6 bases between. The germline gives CDR1 SNHLY, CDR2 FYNNEI. CDR3 size: 12 residues. CDR3 sequence (DNA): TGTGCCAGCAGTGACAGGGGTCAGCCCCAGCATTTT. This sequence encodes CASSDRGQPQHF.

Ten or more counts support this clonotype. The rearrangement links TRBV20-1 to TRBJ2-1, with D perhaps given as TRBD1 or TRBD2 (5 bases each). CDR3 length: 14 amino acids. V lost 1 base and J lost 0, with 7 bases in between. Germline lookup yields CDR1 DFQATT and CDR2 SNEGSKA (reference sequence). CDR3 sequence reads: CSARGGSSYNEQFF. The CDR3 DNA reads TGCAGTGCTAGAGGGGGGAGCTCCTACAATGAGCAGTTCTTC.